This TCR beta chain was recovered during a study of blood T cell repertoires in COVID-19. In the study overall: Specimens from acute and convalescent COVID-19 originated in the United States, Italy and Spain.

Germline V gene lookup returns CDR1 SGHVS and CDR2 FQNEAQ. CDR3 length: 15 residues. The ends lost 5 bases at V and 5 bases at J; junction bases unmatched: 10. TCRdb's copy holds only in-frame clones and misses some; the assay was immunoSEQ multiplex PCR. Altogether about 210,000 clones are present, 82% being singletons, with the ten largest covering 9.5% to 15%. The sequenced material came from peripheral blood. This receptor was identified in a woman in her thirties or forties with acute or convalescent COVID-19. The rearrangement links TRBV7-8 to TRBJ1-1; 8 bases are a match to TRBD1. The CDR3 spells CASSPRDRRGTEAFF. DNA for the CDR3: TGTGCCAGCAGCCCACGGGACAGGAGGGGGACTGAAGCTTTCTTT.